This is a list of T cell receptor beta chains from one sample in a study of OX40 agonist ivuxolimab in advanced cancers. Clones were sequenced by immunoSEQ multiplex PCR, and TCRdb holds only the in-frame ones, with some missing. The repertoire holds roughly 40,000 clones, roughly nine tenths seen once, with 4% to 5% in the top ten. Sequencing was performed on CD4+ or CD8+ T cells sorted from blood, taken in a trial of the OX40 agonist ivuxolimab. Receptors were obtained from an adult with an advanced solid tumor such as melanoma, head and neck, liver or kidney cancer. CDR3s include the opening cysteine and the closing phenylalanine or tryptophan. Each record gives: clone size, J gene, D gene, V gene, CDR3 protein, CDR3 DNA. D genes are given only for firm matches. Size tells how often a clone was seen (once, few, many) or the class of an expanded clone, and some rows leave it out.

clone size: -
J gene: TRBJ1-2
D gene: -
V gene: TRBV5-6
CDR3 protein: CASSLRFSGVDYGYTF
CDR3 DNA: TGTGCCAGCAGCTTGAGGTTTTCTGGGGTGGACTATGGCTACACCTTC

clone size: -
J gene: TRBJ1-1
D gene: -
V gene: TRBV5-5
CDR3 protein: CASSLLQSTEAFF
CDR3 DNA: TGTGCCAGCAGCTTGTTACAGAGTACTGAAGCTTTCTTT

clone size: -
J gene: TRBJ1-5
D gene: TRBD1
V gene: TRBV28
CDR3 protein: CASSLSAGTGYQPQHF
CDR3 DNA: TGTGCCAGCAGTTTATCGGCCGGGACAGGGTATCAGCCCCAGCATTTT

clone size: -
J gene: TRBJ1-6
D gene: -
V gene: TRBV7-2
CDR3 protein: CASSSGTILGSPLHF
CDR3 DNA: TGTGCCAGCAGTTCCGGGACGATCTTGGGTTCACCCCTCCACTTT

clone size: -
J gene: TRBJ2-5
D gene: -
V gene: TRBV29-1
CDR3 protein: CSGTFRGQETQYF
CDR3 DNA: TGCAGCGGGACTTTCCGGGGGCAAGAGACCCAGTACTTC

clone size: once
J gene: TRBJ2-5
D gene: -
V gene: TRBV2
CDR3 protein: CASSPTQAQETQYF
CDR3 DNA: TGTGCCAGCAGCCCCACCCAAGCCCAAGAGACCCAGTACTTC

clone size: -
J gene: TRBJ1-5
D gene: TRBD1
V gene: TRBV28
CDR3 protein: CASSSTGTGNQPQHF
CDR3 DNA: TGTGCCAGCAGTTCAACCGGGACAGGAAATCAGCCCCAGCATTTT

clone size: -
J gene: TRBJ2-2
D gene: -
V gene: TRBV10-1
CDR3 protein: CASSERWNTGELFF
CDR3 DNA: TGCGCCAGCAGTGAGCGGTGGAACACCGGGGAGCTGTTTTTT

clone size: -
J gene: TRBJ1-2
D gene: -
V gene: TRBV5-1
CDR3 protein: CASSLEPEPYGYTF
CDR3 DNA: TGCGCCAGCAGCTTGGAACCAGAGCCGTATGGCTACACCTTC

clone size: -
J gene: TRBJ2-7
D gene: -
V gene: TRBV20-1
CDR3 protein: CSAPGRYEQYF
CDR3 DNA: TGCAGTGCCCCGGGACGATACGAGCAGTACTTC

clone size: -
J gene: TRBJ1-5
D gene: -
V gene: TRBV9
CDR3 protein: CASSATTAGQPQHF
CDR3 DNA: TGTGCCAGCAGCGCCACCACGGCGGGTCAGCCCCAGCATTTT

clone size: -
J gene: TRBJ1-2
D gene: -
V gene: TRBV29-1
CDR3 protein: CSVEVTQTPARVANYGHTF
CDR3 DNA: TGCAGCGTTGAAGTCACACAGACCCCTGCCAGGGTAGCTAACTATGGCCACACCTTC

clone size: -
J gene: TRBJ2-5
D gene: TRBD1
V gene: TRBV19
CDR3 protein: CASSTLDRGHETQYF
CDR3 DNA: TGTGCCAGTAGTACCTTGGACAGGGGGCATGAGACCCAGTACTTC

clone size: -
J gene: TRBJ1-2
D gene: -
V gene: TRBV11-2
CDR3 protein: CASSLGGSLAYGYTF
CDR3 DNA: TGTGCCAGCAGCCTGGGAGGGAGCCTCGCCTATGGCTACACCTTC

clone size: -
J gene: TRBJ2-3
D gene: -
V gene: TRBV5-1
CDR3 protein: CASSLEGAPSTDTQYF
CDR3 DNA: TGCGCCAGCAGCTTGGAAGGTGCCCCGAGCACAGATACGCAGTATTTT

clone size: medium-sized
J gene: TRBJ1-5
D gene: -
V gene: TRBV28
CDR3 protein: CASTLGRVKPQHF
CDR3 DNA: TGTGCCAGCACCTTGGGGAGGGTTAAGCCCCAGCATTTT

clone size: -
J gene: TRBJ2-2
D gene: -
V gene: TRBV5-1
CDR3 protein: CASSLWADTGELFF
CDR3 DNA: TGCGCCAGCAGCTTGTGGGCCGACACCGGGGAGCTGTTTTTT

clone size: -
J gene: TRBJ2-2
D gene: -
V gene: TRBV28
CDR3 protein: CASSLSAWRGGELFF
CDR3 DNA: TGTGCCAGCAGTTTGAGTGCCTGGAGAGGGGGGGAGCTGTTTTTT